These T cell receptor beta chains were read from a single sample in a study of cytomegalovirus exposure and HLA in healthy donors. Clones were sequenced by immunoSEQ multiplex PCR, and TCRdb holds only the in-frame ones, with some missing. The table shows fewer than 200,000 clones, with 70% to 80% occurring only once. Sequencing was done on a sample of PBMCs. The origin of the receptors is a man in his thirties or forties in good health and CMV-seropositive. Each CDR3 is given with its conserved first and last residue. The order of the fields is V gene, J gene, D gene, CDR3 protein. The D gene is left open where the match is weak.

TRBV5-1	TRBJ2-7	-	CASSLKAPGAYEQYF
TRBV28	TRBJ2-7	TRBD1	CASSQPGQGYEQYF
TRBV20-1	TRBJ2-1	TRBD1	CSATTGGWQFF
TRBV11-2	TRBJ2-5	-	CASSFDRAQETQYF
TRBV2	TRBJ2-5	-	CASNRHQETQYF
TRBV5-1	TRBJ2-7	TRBD1	CASSFNTGQSFSYEQYF
TRBV9	TRBJ1-2	-	CASSVDSNYGYTF
TRBV30	TRBJ1-4	TRBD1	CAWSRQGFNEKLFF
TRBV5-1	TRBJ2-7	TRBD1	CASSPGTGHYEQYF
TRBV28	TRBJ2-7	-	CASSTPGQAYEQYF
TRBV30	TRBJ1-2	TRBD1	CAWSGTGGTYGYTF
TRBV4-3	TRBJ2-7	-	CASSQFLLGGSTYEQYF
TRBV11-2	TRBJ2-5	-	CASSPTYTGLETQYF
TRBV27	TRBJ1-4	TRBD1	CASSTTGVGKLFF
TRBV9	TRBJ1-6	-	CASSVGGGGSSPLHF
TRBV10-3	TRBJ2-5	-	CAISVGRVEETQYF
TRBV7-8	TRBJ2-2	TRBD1	CASSPRAQGYDTGELFF
TRBV9	TRBJ2-7	-	CASSVGRGGLYEQYF
TRBV9	TRBJ2-5	-	CASSATPRGFAETQYF
TRBV5-1	TRBJ2-3	-	CASSLARGEDTQYF
TRBV27	TRBJ2-7	-	CASSLIEGLHEQYF
TRBV7-2	TRBJ2-1	-	CASSLGGVPFF
TRBV15	TRBJ2-5	TRBD2	CATSREGGGAETQYF
TRBV12-5	TRBJ1-2	TRBD1	CASGLRQGRDGYTF
TRBV10-2	TRBJ2-5	TRBD2	CASSPGGETQYF
TRBV4-1	TRBJ2-7	-	CASSQSIRFGRYEQYF
TRBV6-5	TRBJ2-5	TRBD2	CASSSPVLAGRETQYF
TRBV9	TRBJ1-5	-	CASSAEQGSNQPQHF
TRBV6-5	TRBJ2-2	-	CASSYPGYTGELFF
TRBV7-3	TRBJ2-5	TRBD2	CASSLGFRGGFQETQYF
TRBV28	TRBJ2-1	TRBD1	CASRITGGDEQFF
TRBV5-1	TRBJ1-6	-	CASSSTGRDNSPLHF
TRBV2	TRBJ2-2	TRBD1	CASSGQGAGELFF
TRBV28	TRBJ2-5	-	CASSPPTRETQYF
TRBV9	TRBJ2-3	TRBD2	CASSPNPGTSGGNTQYF
TRBV5-1	TRBJ1-1	TRBD1	CASRPQGFTEAFF
TRBV4-3	TRBJ2-1	-	CASSRQRGVSANEQFF
TRBV6-5	TRBJ2-7	TRBD1	CASSSGTGRSYEQYF
TRBV7-6	TRBJ2-3	-	CASSRGAPPDTQYF
TRBV7-9	TRBJ1-1	-	CASSLNRDLNTEAFF
TRBV30	TRBJ1-1	TRBD1	CARDRTNTEAFF
TRBV11-3	TRBJ2-3	TRBD1	CASSLEVTGTGSTDTQYF
TRBV30	TRBJ2-7	-	CAGAGTLTYEQYF
TRBV6-6	TRBJ1-5	TRBD1	CASSTGEDQPQHF
TRBV4-1	TRBJ2-5	TRBD1	CASSFGQGLRETQYF
TRBV6-1	TRBJ2-1	TRBD2	CASASGTISYNEQFF
TRBV6-1	TRBJ2-7	-	CASRQGATYEQYF
TRBV6-5	TRBJ2-7	-	CASSYYVLGNSYEQYF
TRBV9	TRBJ1-1	-	CASSVGFRDSPPEAFF
TRBV6-6	TRBJ2-5	-	CASSPSTDFQETQYF
TRBV4-1	TRBJ1-3	-	CASSQDIRRDSGNTIYF